The next 8 T cell receptor beta chains were all read from a single sample in a study of Tregs in tolerant kidney transplant recipients. Profiling relied on immunoSEQ multiplex PCR, and the TCRdb table lists in-frame clones only, not all of them. Here the sample table reports tens of thousands of clones. The sample was CD8+ T cells from blood, taken before the transplant. These receptors all come from a human donor who received a combined kidney and bone marrow transplant.

With regard to this clone: The read finishes 3 residues shy of the CDR3 end, and the germline J gene is used to complete it. The chain uses TRBV5-6 and TRBJ1-2, with D perhaps TRBD1 (5 bases). This CDR3 has 13 amino acids. Germline V lookup: CDR1 SGHDT, CDR2 YYEEEE. V gave up 0 bases and J gave up 3 bases, with 6 bases separating them. The CDR3 DNA, read in part, is TGTGCCAGCAGCTTGGGGGGGGACTATGGC. Translation: CASSLGGDYG. The complete CDR3 reads CASSLGGDYGYTF.

Details on this clone: Read sequence stops 3 residues before the CDR3 end, and the germline J gene provides the missing end. The rearrangement uses TRBV7-8 and TRBJ2-1; 8 bases agree with TRBD2. Germline-derived CDR1 and CDR2 are SGHVS and FQNEAQ. There are 17 residues in the CDR3. The J segment lost 4 bases and the V segment lost 1 base, leaving 9 bases of the junction unmatched. CDR3 bases read: TGTGCCAGCAGCTTAGAGTTTGCGGGGGGCCCTTACAATGAG. Amino acid sequence: CASSLEFAGGPYNE. The entire CDR3 sequence reads CASSLEFAGGPYNEQFF.

In regard to this clone: The DNA ends 3 residues before the CDR3 does, and the rest of the CDR3 is filled in from the germline J gene. The chain employs TRBV5-1 and TRBJ1-1; 10 bases map to TRBD1. The CDR3 sequence is 15 residues long. Germline V lookup: CDR1 SGHRS, CDR2 YFSETQ. The junction had 5 bases not matched to a gene; V was cut back by 0 bases and J by 6 bases. The CDR3 bases that were read are TGCGCCAGCAGCTTGGCGGACAGGGGGATGGCTGAA. The encoded protein is CASSLADRGMAE. The CDR3 as a whole reads CASSLADRGMAEAFF.

Remarks on this clone: The CDR3 is cut off 3 residues early in the read; its end comes from the germline J gene. The chain uses TRBV20-1 and TRBJ2-5, with TRBD1 matching 7 bases. With 3 bases clipped from V and 0 bases from J, the junction kept 7 bases outside the gene matches. Germline CDR1 DFQATT, CDR2 SNEGSKA (reference sequence). This CDR3 has 15 amino acids. The CDR3 protein is CSARAYGQDQETQYF. The DNA read from the CDR3 is TGCAGTGCTAGGGCCTATGGACAGGACCAAGAGACC.

With respect to this clone: The read halts 3 residues ahead of the CDR3 end, with the missing end drawn from the germline J gene. This chain links TRBV7-8 with TRBJ1-1; D is unclear. The length of the CDR3 is 14 residues. V lost 3 bases and J 1 base, leaving 9 bases between the germline ends. Germline V gene sequence: CDR1 SGHVS, CDR2 FQNEAQ. The sequenced part of the CDR3 DNA is TGTGCCAGCAGCTTGGCAGGCGCGAACACTGAA. Translating gives CASSLAGANTE. The full CDR3 protein is CASSLAGANTEAFF. The full variable domain, with the rest looked up from reference TRBV7-8 and TRBJ1-1, is GAGVSQSPRYKVAKRGQDVALRCDPISGHVSLFWYQQALGQGPEFLTYFQNEAQLDKSGLPSDRFFAERPEGSVSTLKIQRTQQEDSAVYLCASSLAGANTEAFFGQGTRLTVV.

Worth noting for this clone: Read sequence stops 3 residues before the CDR3 end, and the germline J gene provides the missing end. V and J are TRBV19 and TRBJ2-7; 9 bases align to TRBD2. Germline CDR1 reads LNHDA; CDR2 reads SQIVND (reference sequence). The CDR3 extends over 15 amino acids. The V segment lost 7 bases and the J segment 5 bases; nucleotides outside the gene matches: 12. The CDR3 sequence: CASTPTGLAPHEQYF. The DNA read from the CDR3 is TGTGCCAGTACCCCTACAGGACTAGCGCCCCACGAG.

As for this clone: The read stops 3 residues short of the end of the CDR3; the missing end is completed from the germline J gene. This chain joins TRBV6-2 or TRBV6-3 and TRBJ2-3; 7 bases are shared with TRBD2. The germline CDR1 and CDR2 sequences are MNHEY and SVGEGT. The CDR3 is 14 residues long. V lost 0 bases, J lost 4 bases, and 1 base stayed unmatched. The CDR3: CASSYSGGADTQYF. Partial CDR3 DNA: TGTGCCAGCAGTTACTCGGGGGGGGCAGATACG.

With respect to this clone: Coverage ceases 3 residues before the CDR3 finishes, and the germline J gene fills in the end. This chain links TRBV7-9 with TRBJ1-2; 7 bases align to TRBD1. The CDR3 sequence is 11 residues long. CDR1 is SEHNR and CDR2 is FQNEAQ in the germline V gene (reference sequence). Trimming at V came to 11 bases and at J to 6 bases, leaving 6 bases not matched to a gene. The part of the CDR3 DNA that was read is TGTGCCCTCGGGACAGACGATGGC. Its translation: CALGTDDG. The whole CDR3 protein reads CALGTDDGYTF.